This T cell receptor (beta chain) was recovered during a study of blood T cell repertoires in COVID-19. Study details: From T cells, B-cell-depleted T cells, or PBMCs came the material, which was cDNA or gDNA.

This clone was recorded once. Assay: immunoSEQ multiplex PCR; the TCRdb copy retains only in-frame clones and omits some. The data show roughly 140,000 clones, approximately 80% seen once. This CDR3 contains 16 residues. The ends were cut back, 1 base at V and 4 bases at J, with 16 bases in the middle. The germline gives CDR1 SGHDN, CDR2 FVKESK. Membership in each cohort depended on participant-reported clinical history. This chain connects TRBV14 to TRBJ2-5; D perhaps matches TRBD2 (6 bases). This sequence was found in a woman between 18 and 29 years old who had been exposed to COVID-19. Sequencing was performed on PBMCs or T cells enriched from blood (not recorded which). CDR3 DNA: TGTGCCAGCAGCCAAGGGCTCGCGGGAAGGTCAGAGACCCAGTACTTC. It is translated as CASSQGLAGRSETQYF.